Listed below are T cell receptor beta chains from one sample, sequenced in a study of blood T cell repertoires in COVID-19. Sequencing was performed with immunoSEQ multiplex PCR; in TCRdb, only in-frame clones are kept and a portion is missing. Among roughly 87,000 clones, approximately 83% were seen once, and the ten largest hold more than 2%. The sample consisted of peripheral blood. These receptors all come from a woman in her 70s with acute or convalescent COVID-19. The CDR3 runs from the conserved cysteine through the conserved F or W. The D gene is left open where the match is weak. Clone size is stated in some rows and not others, as once, few, many or a class when expanded.

>.|TRBV5-1|.|TRBJ1-2
CASRRESNYGYTF
TGCGCCAGCCGGCGGGAGTCTAACTATGGCTACACCTTC
>.|TRBV3-1/TRBV3-2|.|TRBJ1-2
CASSQFLGSYGYTF
TGTGCCAGCAGCCAATTCTTAGGGAGCTATGGCTACACCTTC
>.|TRBV7-2|TRBD1|TRBJ1-6
CASSLQGARSALHF
TGTGCCAGCAGCTTACAGGGGGCGCGTTCGGCCCTCCACTTT
>once|TRBV19|.|TRBJ1-2
CASTLGGSTGYTF
TGTGCCAGTACCCTGGGGGGGTCTACTGGCTACACCTTC
>.|TRBV12-3/TRBV12-4|.|TRBJ2-1
CASSLPISEQFF
TGTGCCAGCAGTTTACCTATTAGTGAGCAGTTCTTC
>.|TRBV29-1|.|TRBJ1-4
CSVGSSNEKLFF
TGCAGCGTTGGGAGTTCTAATGAAAAACTGTTTTTT
>.|TRBV5-1|.|TRBJ1-2
CASSSPGLNYGYTF
TGCGCCAGCAGCTCGCCGGGACTCAACTATGGCTACACCTTC
>.|TRBV5-6|.|TRBJ1-5
CASSLKTDRSGPQPQHF
TGTGCCAGCAGCCTGAAAACGGACCGCTCAGGGCCCCAGCCCCAGCATTTT
>.|TRBV5-6|.|TRBJ1-4
CASTDSSGVGVEKLFF
TGTGCCAGCACCGACAGTTCTGGGGTCGGCGTCGAAAAACTGTTTTTT
>.|TRBV4-1|.|TRBJ2-5
CASRVSGTHQETQYF
TGCGCCAGCAGAGTATCCGGGACACACCAAGAGACCCAGTACTTC
>.|TRBV10-3|TRBD2|TRBJ2-3
CAIGGERGGGTDTQYF
TGTGCCATCGGCGGTGAACGGGGAGGGGGCACAGATACGCAGTATTTT
>.|TRBV30|.|TRBJ1-1
CAWDSMNTEAFF
TGTGCCTGGGACAGTATGAACACTGAAGCTTTCTTT
>few|TRBV9|TRBD1|TRBJ1-2
CASSSWTGGIVGYTF
TGTGCCAGCAGCTCCTGGACAGGGGGTATAGTTGGCTACACCTTC
>.|TRBV30|.|TRBJ1-1
CAWSVRGLRNTEAFF
TGTGCCTGGAGTGTACGGGGACTCCGGAACACTGAAGCTTTCTTT
>.|TRBV18|TRBD1|TRBJ2-1
CASSPDRGSNEQFF
TGTGCCAGCTCACCCGACAGGGGGTCTAATGAGCAGTTCTTC
>.|TRBV19|.|TRBJ1-1
CASSIKKHHTEAFF
TGTGCCAGTAGTATAAAAAAACACCACACTGAAGCTTTCTTT
>.|TRBV2|TRBD1|TRBJ1-4
CASSVQGAEEKLFF
TGTGCCAGCAGCGTACAGGGGGCGGAAGAAAAACTGTTTTTT
>.|TRBV6-4|TRBD1|TRBJ2-1
CASSERQGGFEQFF
TGTGCCAGCAGTGAAAGACAGGGGGGCTTTGAGCAGTTCTTC
>.|TRBV29-1|.|TRBJ1-4
CSVSRGNNEKLFF
TGCAGCGTTTCTAGAGGGAATAATGAAAAACTGTTTTTT
>.|TRBV5-1|.|TRBJ1-1
CASSSQNTEAFF
TGCGCCAGCAGCTCACAAAACACTGAAGCTTTCTTT
>once|TRBV6-4|.|TRBJ1-2
CASSARGFNDYTF
TGTGCCAGCAGTGCACGAGGTTTCAATGACTACACCTTC
>.|TRBV12-3/TRBV12-4|.|TRBJ2-7
CASSLRSEQYF
TGTGCCAGCAGTTTACGGAGCGAGCAGTACTTC
>.|TRBV7-9|.|TRBJ1-4
CASSIVQGPMIGKLFF
TGTGCCAGCAGCATCGTACAGGGCCCAATGATCGGAAAACTGTTTTTT
>.|TRBV28|.|TRBJ1-4
CASSSAGGNNEKLFF
TGTGCCAGCAGTTCCGCGGGGGGTAATAATGAAAAACTGTTTTTT
>.|TRBV7-8|TRBD1|TRBJ1-1
CASSPRTGGSNTEAFF
TGTGCCAGCAGCCCGAGGACAGGGGGAAGTAACACTGAAGCTTTCTTT
>.|TRBV14|TRBD1|TRBJ2-3
CASSQRTGLSTDTQYF
TGTGCCAGCAGCCAACGGACAGGGCTTAGTACAGATACGCAGTATTTT